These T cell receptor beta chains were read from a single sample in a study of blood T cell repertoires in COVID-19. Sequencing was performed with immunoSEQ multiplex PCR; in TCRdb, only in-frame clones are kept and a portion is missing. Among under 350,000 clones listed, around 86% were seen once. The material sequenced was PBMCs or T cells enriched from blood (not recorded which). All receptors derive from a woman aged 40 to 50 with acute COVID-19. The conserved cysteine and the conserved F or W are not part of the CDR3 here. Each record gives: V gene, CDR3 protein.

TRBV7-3 ASSLNPGDQETQY
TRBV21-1 ASSKVSGVRGEKLF
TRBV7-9 ASSQDSYQPQH
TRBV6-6 ASSETGAGELF
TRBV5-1 ASSQGTENTEAF
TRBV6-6 ASSYVQGEPYEQY
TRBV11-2 ASSLTGNNQPQH
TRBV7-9 ASSPGVAGVDSTDTQY
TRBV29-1 SVLVAPGQERTDTQY
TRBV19 ASSIAPAGANYGYT
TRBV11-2 ASNPYQAYEQY
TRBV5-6 ASSQHRDREY
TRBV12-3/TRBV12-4 ASSQDRVYGYT
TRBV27 ASTLIQGPPEAF
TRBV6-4 ASSPTGGGTGELF
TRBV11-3 ASSLEGVAGELF